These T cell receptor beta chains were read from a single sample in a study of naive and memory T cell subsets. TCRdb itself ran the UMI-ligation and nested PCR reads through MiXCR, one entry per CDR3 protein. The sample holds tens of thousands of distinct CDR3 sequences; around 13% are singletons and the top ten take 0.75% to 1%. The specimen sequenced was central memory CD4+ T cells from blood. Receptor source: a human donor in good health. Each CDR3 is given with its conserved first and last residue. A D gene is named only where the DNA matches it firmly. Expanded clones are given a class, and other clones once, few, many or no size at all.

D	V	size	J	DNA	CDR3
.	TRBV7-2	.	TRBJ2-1	TGTGCCAGCAGCTTAGCGATTATAAGAGCGGGCACTCACAATGAGCAGTTCTTC	CASSLAIIRAGTHNEQFF
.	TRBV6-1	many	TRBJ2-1	TGTGCCAGCAGAACCCCGAACAATGAGCAGTTCTTC	CASRTPNNEQFF
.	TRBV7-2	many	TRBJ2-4	TGTGCCAGCAGCGTAGACGGAGCCAAAAACATTCAGTACTTC	CASSVDGAKNIQYF
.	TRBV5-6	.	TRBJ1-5	TGTGCCAGCAGCTTGGGGACCGGCGGGGGCAATCAGCCCCAGCATTTT	CASSLGTGGGNQPQHF
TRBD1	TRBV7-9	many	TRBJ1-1	TGTGCCAGCAGCACGGGACAGGGGGGTCTCACTGAAGCTTTCTTT	CASSTGQGGLTEAFF
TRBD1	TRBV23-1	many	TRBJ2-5	TGCGCCAGCAGTCAATCGACAGGGGGGAAAGGAGAGACCCAGTACTTC	CASSQSTGGKGETQYF
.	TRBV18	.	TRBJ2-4	TGTGCCAGCTCAGGGGGTGAGCGGGCAATGGTGAACATTCAGTACTTC	CASSGGERAMVNIQYF
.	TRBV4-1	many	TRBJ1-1	TGCGCCAGCAGTTGGGACGGGGGTCGGCCTGAAGCTTTCTTT	CASSWDGGRPEAFF
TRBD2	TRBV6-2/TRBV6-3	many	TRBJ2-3	TGTGCCAGCAGCCCCGGGACTATTTCAGATACGCAGTATTTT	CASSPGTISDTQYF
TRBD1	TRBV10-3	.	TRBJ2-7	TGTGCCACCGAAGGGACAGGGGCTAACGAGCAGTACTTC	CATEGTGANEQYF
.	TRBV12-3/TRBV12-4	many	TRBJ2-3	TGTGCCAGCAGCCCAGGGATTTTTCAGGAAATCTTAACAGATACGCAGTATTTT	CASSPGIFQEILTDTQYF
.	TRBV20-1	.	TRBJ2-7	TGCAGTGCTTACCCCCTGGAGGGGCTCGCCCAAGGCGAGCTGTACTTC	CSAYPLEGLAQGELYF
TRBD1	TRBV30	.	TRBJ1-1	TGTGCCTGGAGGGGACAGGGTAGGGGCAGGGAAGCTTTCTTT	CAWRGQGRGREAFF
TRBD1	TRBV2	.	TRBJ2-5	TGTGCCAGTCTGGGACAGTTCAATTCGGGGACCCAGTACTTC	CASLGQFNSGTQYF
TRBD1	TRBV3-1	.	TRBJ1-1	TGTGCCAGCAGCGGCGGGACAGACTGGTTGGGCACTGAAGCTTTCTTT	CASSGGTDWLGTEAFF
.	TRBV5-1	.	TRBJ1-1	TGCGCCAGCAGCTTGGAGCCGGGGCGCTGGGAAGCTTTCTTT	CASSLEPGRWEAFF
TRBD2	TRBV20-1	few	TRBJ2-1	TGCAGTGCTACTCTAGCGGAGTTAGTACAATACGAGCAGTTCTTC	CSATLAELVQYEQFF
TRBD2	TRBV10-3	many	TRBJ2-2	TGTGCCATCAGTGAGTCGAGCAGCGGGAGTACTACCGGGGAGCTGTTTTTT	CAISESSSGSTTGELFF
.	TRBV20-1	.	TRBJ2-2	TGCAGTGCTAGAGAGGGCTTGGACCAATACACCGGGGAGCTGTTTTTT	CSAREGLDQYTGELFF
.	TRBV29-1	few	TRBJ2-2	TGCAGCGTTGGCTTGAACACCGGGGAGCTGTTTTTT	CSVGLNTGELFF
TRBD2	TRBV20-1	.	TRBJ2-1	TGCAGTGCTAGTTCCGGGACTAGCGGGACCAGGGAGCAGTTCTTC	CSASSGTSGTREQFF
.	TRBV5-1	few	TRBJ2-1	TGCGCCAGCAGCTTGGCCATTGGATCCACACATGAGCAGTTCTTC	CASSLAIGSTHEQFF
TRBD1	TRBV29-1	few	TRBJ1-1	TGCAGCGGGACAGGGGGTGGCACTGAAGCTTTCTTT	CSGTGGGTEAFF
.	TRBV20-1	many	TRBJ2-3	TGCAGTGCCCTGGACAGTCCCACAGATACGCAGTATTTT	CSALDSPTDTQYF
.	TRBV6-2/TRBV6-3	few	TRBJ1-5	TGTGCCAGCGCAGGCCCCAATCAGCCCCAGCATTTT	CASAGPNQPQHF
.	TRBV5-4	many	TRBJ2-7	TGTGCCAGCAGCCGGGGGACCTCCTACGAGCAGTACTTC	CASSRGTSYEQYF
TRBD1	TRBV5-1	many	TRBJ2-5	TGCGCCAGCAGCTTTTTTCCGGGACAGGGTTCAGAGACCCAGTACTTC	CASSFFPGQGSETQYF
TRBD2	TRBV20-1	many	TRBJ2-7	TGCAGTGCTAGTGGGGTAGCGGGAACCTACGAGCAGTACTTC	CSASGVAGTYEQYF
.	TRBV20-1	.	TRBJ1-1	TGCAGTGCTAATAGGCATGAGGCTGAAGCTTTCTTT	CSANRHEAEAFF
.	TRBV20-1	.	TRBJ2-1	TGCAGTGCTAGACAGGACAGTCTAGGTTCATACAATGAGCAGTTCTTC	CSARQDSLGSYNEQFF